The rows below give T cell receptor beta chains drawn from one sample of a study of shared T cell receptors in the human thymus. Profiled with immunoSEQ multiplex PCR; TCRdb holds only in-frame clones, not every one. The sample includes roughly 660,000 clones, roughly 90% of them seen just once. These data are also associated with another study on human thymus T cells.

The sequencing input was thymocytes. These receptors all come from a boy less than two years old with a congenital heart defect. The CDR3 runs from the conserved cysteine through the conserved F or W. Clone size is shown for a subset of rows, as once, few, many or a class of expanded clone.

>.|TRBV11-2|TRBJ2-7
CASSLVADRYYEQYF
>.|TRBV7-2|TRBJ1-2
CASSLQRTGSYGYTF
>.|TRBV30|TRBJ2-1
CAWSPSGRSNEQFF
>.|TRBV14|TRBJ1-4
CASSQASGSGEKLFF
>.|TRBV28|TRBJ2-1
CASSPPSGAYNEQFF
>few|TRBV7-9|TRBJ2-7
CASSLETLAGLDEQYF
>.|TRBV4-1|TRBJ1-2
CASSGPYGYTF
>.|TRBV2|TRBJ2-5
CASSGGKTGGTQETQYF
>.|TRBV7-3|TRBJ2-7
CASSLTNRAEQYF
>.|TRBV19|TRBJ1-1
CASSAIDRSEAFF
>.|TRBV27|TRBJ2-1
CASSSGLAGAEQFF
>once|TRBV10-3|TRBJ2-2
CAISDIISGSNTGELFF
>.|TRBV5-1|TRBJ2-6
CASSLGTGGQANVLTF
>.|TRBV30|TRBJ2-2
CAWKSNRANTGELFF
>.|TRBV11-2|TRBJ2-7
CASSPGLAGMDEQYF
>.|TRBV27|TRBJ2-4
CASSLGSKNIQYF
>.|TRBV18|TRBJ1-4
CASSRGQGSATNEKLFF
>.|TRBV4-1|TRBJ2-7
CASSQLYRGRGSYEQYF
>.|TRBV7-6|TRBJ2-2
CASSPTGLAGVLNTGELFF
>.|TRBV28|TRBJ1-5
CASSFTGTRGVWHQPQHF
>.|TRBV7-3|TRBJ2-3
CASSSGLGGSTDTQYF
>.|TRBV12-5|TRBJ1-1
CASRKSGLANTEAFF